A single sample is the source of the 5 T cell receptor beta chains below, sequenced in a study of OX40 agonist ivuxolimab in advanced cancers. Library preparation used the immunoSEQ multiplex PCR assay. The immuneACCESS repertoire file appears here via TCRdb, limited to in-frame rearrangements. These files lack a portion of the clones; in checked studies, under half of the deficit traces to unresolved V genes, and the cause of the others is not known. The sample records about 61,000 clones, approximately 77% of which are singletons. The ten top clones hold under 0.65% of the sample. Specimen: CD4+ or CD8+ T cells sorted from blood, collected in a trial of the OX40 agonist ivuxolimab. The receptors come from an adult with an advanced solid tumor such as melanoma, head and neck, liver or kidney cancer.

The chain combines TRBV7-9 with TRBJ2-1, with 16 positions matching TRBD2. Losses at the gene ends were 5 bases for V and 8 bases for J; bases not matched to a gene: 6. Germline CDR1 reads SEHNR; CDR2 reads FQNEAQ (reference sequence). The CDR3 has 16 amino acids. CDR3 sequence: CASSEGTSGREYEQFF. The CDR3 DNA is TGTGCCAGCAGCGAGGGGACTAGCGGGAGGGAGTATGAGCAGTTCTTC. Filled out from reference TRBV7-9 and TRBJ2-1, the complete variable domain reads DTGVSQNPRHKITKRGQNVTFRCDPISEHNRLYWYRQTLGQGPEFLTYFQNEAQLEKSRLLSDRFSAERPKGSFSTLEIQRTEQGDSAMYLCASSEGTSGREYEQFFGPGTRLTVL.

The chain uses TRBV7-9 and TRBJ2-5, with a weak D call TRBD2 (8 bases). Per germline, CDR1 SEHNR and CDR2 FQNEAQ (reference sequence). The CDR3 is made up of 19 amino acids. The ends were cut back, 5 bases at V and 0 bases at J, with 25 bases in the middle. CDR3 residues: CASSPYRLARGPYQETQYF. CDR3 bases: TGTGCCAGCAGCCCCTACCGACTAGCGAGGGGGCCCTACCAAGAGACCCAGTACTTC.

This clone occurred once. The rearrangement uses TRBV7-9 and TRBJ2-1; 8 positions match TRBD2. J lost 7 bases, V lost 5 bases, and 10 bases had no gene match. CDR1 SEHNR and CDR2 FQNEAQ come from the germline V gene (reference sequence). The CDR3 length is 15 residues. The CDR3 loop reads CASSKGREVMNEQFF. The CDR3 coding sequence is TGTGCCAGCAGCAAAGGGCGGGAGGTGATGAATGAGCAGTTCTTC.

Only a few counts were recorded for this clone. Within the sample, other DNA sequences also encode this same CDR3. CDR3 in DNA: TGTGCCAGCAGCTTTTTGGGGGAGACCCAGTACTTC. Its translation: CASSFLGETQYF. The chain recombines TRBV7-2 with TRBJ2-5; no firm D call. With 3 bases removed from V and 5 bases from J, the gap between germline ends came to 7 bases. In germline, CDR1 is SGHTA, CDR2 FQGNSA. This CDR3 comprises 12 residues.

The chain joins TRBV6-1 to TRBJ2-2, with D uncertain. CDR3 length equals 15 residues. Germline CDR1 MNHNS, CDR2 SASEGT. With 0 bases removed from V and 6 bases from J, the gap between germline ends came to 11 bases. In nucleotides, the CDR3 is TGTGCCAGCAGTGAAGCGTTCTACTGGTCCGGGGAGCTGTTTTTT. Translation: CASSEAFYWSGELFF.